This T cell receptor (beta chain) was recorded in a study of PD-1 blockade in classical Hodgkin lymphoma. Of note for this clone: Its antigen is still unknown.

Generated by immunoSEQ multiplex PCR, the TCRdb table keeps only in-frame clones and is missing some. The top ten clones hold approximately 15% of a sample with some 93,000 clones, 83% of them seen once. Study-wide results and caveats: Exclusion covered patients beginning nivolumab under 1 year post-ASCT. Healthy donors reportedly exceeded newly diagnosed patients in baseline TCR diversity. For complete responders, baseline diversity was comparable to that of newly diagnosed patients.

The CDR3 is 15 amino acids. V lost 5 bases and J lost 6; bases outside the gene matches: 12. In germline, CDR1 is SGHNT, CDR2 YYREEE (reference sequence). Described time point: cycle 4 day 1 (C4D1), after less than 7 weeks of nivolumab. In every patient, relapse followed autologous stem cell transplantation, while exposure to brentuximab vedotin differed. Best responses included complete response and partial response; otherwise, the best response was progressive disease. This TCR came from a human donor with classical Hodgkin lymphoma. This sample comprised peripheral blood mononuclear cells (PBMCs), obtained before the fourth cycle of nivolumab. The chain couples TRBV5-4 to TRBJ2-3, with 7 bases lining up with TRBD2. The CDR3 loop reads CASRASGGRVDTQYF. The CDR3 coding sequence is TGTGCCAGCAGGGCCAGCGGAGGGAGGGTGGATACGCAGTATTTT.